This T cell receptor beta chain originates from a study of T-cell memory formation after mild COVID-19. Points from the study as a whole: Second-wave clones reaching peak frequency on day 37 lacked confirmed SARS-CoV-2 specificity.

For this clonotype: Its antigen is not identified.

TCRdb used MiXCR to reprocess the 5' RACE reads, holding one entry per CDR3 protein. Seen here are 200,000 to 250,000 distinct CDR3 sequences, under 30% observed once, and the top ten hold more than 9.5%. The sequencing sample was made of PBMCs or a T cell subset sorted from them (not recorded which). This receptor was obtained from an adult woman who had mild COVID-19 (a few samples of this study predate the infection). Cell type and time point are not known.

CDR3 sequence (DNA): TGTGCCAGCAGCCAGGGACTAGCGACAGATACGCAGTATTTT. Protein: CASSQGLATDTQYF. This sequence joins TRBV5-6 and TRBJ2-3, with 10 bases lining up with TRBD2. J gave up 3 bases and V 4 bases, and 2 bases lay outside the gene matches. The CDR3 spans 14 residues. From germline, CDR1 is SGHDT and CDR2 YYEEEE.